Below, 20 T cell receptor beta chains from the same sample are listed, as sequenced in a study of shared clonotypes between healthy human individuals. Profiled with immunoSEQ multiplex PCR; TCRdb holds only in-frame clones, not every one. The sample comprises approximately 95,000 clones, roughly two thirds of which are singletons, and about 48% rests with the top ten. Sequences were obtained from memory CD8+ T cells sorted from blood. Subset indicated: CD45RO+ cells pooled with CCR7-negative TemRA cells. The receptors were gathered from a young man in good health.

V gene TRBV29-1 combines with J gene TRBJ2-1; the D is unclear. V shed 7 bases and J shed 0 bases, with 13 bases lying between them. The CDR3 is 14 amino acids. Germline values: CDR1 SQVTM, CDR2 ANQGSEA. In DNA, the CDR3 is TGCAGCGCGTATACGCTCTACTCCTACAATGAGCAGTTCTTC. Residues: CSAYTLYSYNEQFF.

This clone was detected a few times. The V and J genes are TRBV5-4 and TRBJ2-1; D unclear. The germline V and J ends were trimmed by 4 bases and 1 base, with 15 bases remaining between them. The CDR3 is 16 amino acids. The germline V gene encodes CDR1 SGHNT and CDR2 YYREEE (reference sequence). The DNA of the CDR3 is TGTGCCAGCAGCCAAGAACGTACCCAGTCCTACAATGAGCAGTTCTTC. It specifies CASSQERTQSYNEQFF.

As DNA, the CDR3 is TGTGCCAGCAGCCCAACAAGGGCCTATGTCCAAGAGACCCAGTACTTC. Protein product: CASSPTRAYVQETQYF. The J gene is TRBJ2-5, the V gene TRBV5-4; D ambiguous. V lost 4 bases to trimming and J lost 1 base, with 17 bases between them. Germline V gene data show CDR1 as SGHNT and CDR2 as YYREEE (reference sequence). CDR3 length: 16 amino acids.

This clone was counted only a few times. V and J are TRBV6-6 and TRBJ2-4; TRBD2 agrees at 9 bases. The CDR3 sequence is 16 residues long. Germline CDR1 reads MNHNY; CDR2 reads SVGAGI (reference sequence). The junction had 5 bases not matched to a gene; V was cut back by 0 bases and J by 5 bases. The chain's CDR3 is CASSYSREREENIQYF. The CDR3 nucleotides are TGTGCCAGCAGTTACTCGAGGGAGCGGGAGGAAAACATTCAGTACTTC.

This clone was counted once. V is TRBV9 and J is TRBJ2-1; D tentatively reads TRBD1 or TRBD2 (6 bases each). The CDR3 is 15 amino acids. Germline CDR1 reads SGDLS; CDR2 reads YYNGEE. V dropped 0 bases and J dropped 6 bases, with 13 bases sitting between them. The CDR3 sequence: CASSVGGGPGNEQFF. CDR3 in DNA: TGTGCCAGCAGCGTAGGTGGGGGGCCTGGCAATGAGCAGTTCTTC.

J is TRBJ2-3 and V is TRBV6-5; 9 nucleotides agree with TRBD2. Germline CDR1 and CDR2: MNHEY and SVGAGI. The CDR3 has 15 residues. J gave up 5 bases and V 6 bases, and 9 bases lay outside the gene matches. CDR3 sequence reads: CASRYSGSEIDTQYF. The CDR3 region has the DNA TGTGCCAGCAGGTATAGCGGGAGTGAAATAGATACGCAGTATTTT.

At least ten counts were recorded for this clone. This chain links TRBV13 with TRBJ2-1; D is possibly TRBD2 (5 bases). Trimming removed 3 bases at V and 7 bases at J, with 7 bases between. The CDR3 is made up of 12 amino acids. Per germline, CDR1 PRHDT and CDR2 FYEKMQ (reference sequence). The CDR3 nucleotides are TGTGCCAGCAGCTTCTGGGAGAATGAGCAGTTCTTC. Its protein product is CASSFWENEQFF. Full variable domain (remainder filled in from reference TRBV13 and TRBJ2-1): AAGVIQSPRHLIKEKRETATLKCYPIPRHDTVYWYQQGPGQDPQFLISFYEKMQSDKGSIPDRFSAQQFSDYHSELNMSSLELGDSALYFCASSFWENEQFFGPGTRLTVL.

The chain recombines TRBV19 with TRBJ2-2; 7 nucleotides line up with TRBD1. J was trimmed by 5 bases and V by 5 bases; bases with no gene match: 5. The germline gives CDR1 LNHDA, CDR2 SQIVND (reference sequence). CDR3 length equals 14 residues. The CDR3 nucleotides are TGTGCCAGTAGTCCAAACAGGGGAACCGGGGAGCTGTTTTTT. Its translation: CASSPNRGTGELFF.

The V call is TRBV5-6, the J call TRBJ1-2; D call uncertain. V gave up 0 bases and J gave up 5 bases, with 8 bases separating them. The CDR3 loop spans 13 amino acids. Germline CDR1 SGHDT, CDR2 YYEEEE. The CDR3 here is CASSLGPAYGYTF. The CDR3 region has the DNA TGTGCCAGCAGCTTGGGTCCAGCTTATGGCTACACCTTC.

This clone was found a few times. The CDR3 here is CASGDRANEQYF. The CDR3 nucleotides are TGTGCCAGCGGGGACAGGGCAAACGAGCAGTACTTC. The rearrangement joins TRBV27 to TRBJ2-7; the match to TRBD1 covers 9 bases. This CDR3 has 12 residues. The V gene's germline CDR1 is MNHEY and CDR2 SMNVEV (reference sequence). The V gene end was trimmed by 8 bases and the J gene end by 5 bases; junction bases not matched to a gene: 4.

CDR3 sequence reads: CASSLLDSWDGELFF. DNA for the CDR3: TGTGCCAGCAGCTTACTGGACTCCTGGGACGGGGAGCTGTTTTTT. The chain recombines TRBV5-8 with TRBJ2-2; TRBD2 might be the D (5 bases). The V end was cut by 2 bases, the J end by 7 bases, with 15 bases between. The germline V gene has CDR1 SGHTS and CDR2 YDEGEE. This CDR3 comprises 15 residues.

Remarks on this clone: A read error may explain this, as a much larger clone is one base away. Other DNA sequences in this specimen translate into the identical CDR3. The chain employs TRBV7-6 and TRBJ2-7; no clear D gene. This CDR3 region has 11 residues. The V end was cut by 6 bases, the J end by 4 bases, with 7 bases between. CDR1 and CDR2 (germline): SGHVS, FNYEAQ. The CDR3 coding sequence is TGTGCCAGCAGTCCTGGATACGAGCAGTACTTC. Residues: CASSPGYEQYF.

The genes are TRBV20-1 and TRBJ2-7; no clear D gene. Germline CDR1 DFQATT, CDR2 SNEGSKA (reference sequence). Trimming pared 0 bases from V and 5 bases from J, leaving 5 bases between. This CDR3 spans 11 amino acids. Written as DNA, the CDR3 is TGCAGTGCTAGAGAGTTGCACGAGCAGTACTTC. Its translation: CSARELHEQYF.

The V and J genes are TRBV6-1 and TRBJ1-4; D uncertain. The germline CDR1 and CDR2 sequences are MNHNS and SASEGT. The V gene lost 1 base and the J gene lost 8 bases, with 14 bases spanning the gap. This CDR3 is 15 amino acids long. Here the CDR3 reads CASSEGSRVQEKLFF. Written as DNA, the CDR3 is TGTGCCAGCAGTGAAGGGTCAAGGGTCCAAGAAAAACTGTTTTTT.

The J gene is TRBJ1-1, the V gene TRBV5-1; tentative D call: TRBD1 (6 bases). The germline V and J ends were trimmed by 3 bases and 5 bases, with 14 bases remaining between them. Germline V lookup: CDR1 SGHRS, CDR2 YFSETQ. This CDR3 region has 14 residues. The CDR3 DNA reads as TGCGCCAGCAGCTCTCCAGGGGCTATGACTGAAGCTTTCTTT. It encodes CASSSPGAMTEAFF. Variable domain in full (rest from reference TRBV5-1 and TRBJ1-1): KAGVTQTPRYLIKTRGQQVTLSCSPISGHRSVSWYQQTPGQGLQFLFEYFSETQRNKGNFPGRFSGRQFSNSRSEMNVSTLELGDSALYLCASSSPGAMTEAFFGQGTRLTVV.

The rearrangement joins TRBV6-5 to TRBJ1-3; D ambiguous. This CDR3 has 14 amino acids. CDR1 MNHEY and CDR2 SVGAGI come from the germline V gene. The V end was cut by 5 bases, the J end by 0 bases, with 8 bases between. The DNA of the CDR3 is TGTGCCAGCAGTCAAAGCGACTCTGGAAACACCATATATTTT. Translation gives CASSQSDSGNTIYF.

This chain uses TRBV10-3 with TRBJ2-2, with D perhaps TRBD1 or TRBD2 (5 bases each). Germline V gives CDR1 ENHRY, CDR2 SYGVKD. CDR3 length: 15 residues. Trimming removed 8 bases at V and 5 bases at J, with 18 bases between. CDR3 in amino acids: CAIGASPRGTGELFF. As DNA, the CDR3 is TGTGCCATCGGGGCTAGCCCGAGAGGAACCGGGGAGCTGTTTTTT.

The V gene is TRBV7-8, the J gene TRBJ2-2; D is uncertain. CDR3 length equals 17 residues. V lost 1 base and J 2 bases, leaving 14 bases between the germline ends. The germline V gene has CDR1 SGHVS and CDR2 FQNEAQ. The CDR3 coding sequence is TGTGCCAGCAGCTTAGGGTGGGCTTACGCAAACACCGGGGAGCTGTTTTTT. Translated, it gives CASSLGWAYANTGELFF.

V is TRBV10-3 and J is TRBJ2-1; 7 positions match TRBD2. Losses at the gene ends were 0 bases for V and 2 bases for J; bases not matched to a gene: 1. Germline V lookup: CDR1 ENHRY, CDR2 SYGVKD. This CDR3 has 15 amino acids. The CDR3 sequence is CAISESGGAYNEQFF. The CDR3 DNA sequence: TGTGCCATCAGTGAGTCGGGGGGGGCCTACAATGAGCAGTTCTTC.

The gene calls are TRBV5-1 and TRBJ2-7; maybe TRBD1 (6 bases). The CDR3 totals 17 residues. CDR1 is SGHRS and CDR2 is YFSETQ in the germline V gene. V was trimmed by 0 bases and J by 0 bases, leaving 16 bases between them. CDR3 nucleotides: TGCGCCAGCAGCTTGGGACCTAGGACAGCCGACTCCTACGAGCAGTACTTC. Amino acid sequence: CASSLGPRTADSYEQYF.